The entry below describes one T cell receptor (beta chain). The data stem from a study of blood T cell repertoires in COVID-19. Looking at the study overall: T cells, B-cell-depleted T cells, or PBMCs supplied cDNA or gDNA.

In the authors' methods: Cell counts per sample came from amplifying reference gene primers. Sequencing was performed with immunoSEQ multiplex PCR; in TCRdb, only in-frame clones are kept and a portion is missing. That table is the source of V, J and clone size, and D and trimming were worked out from the DNA. Found here are 45,000 to 55,000 clones, more than 75% of them singletons; the top ten hold 20% to 25%. With 5 bases clipped from V and 3 bases from J, the junction kept 2 bases outside the gene matches. The CDR3 extends over 15 amino acids. The germline gives CDR1 SEHNR, CDR2 FQNEAQ (reference sequence).

Sequenced: peripheral blood. The V and J genes are TRBV7-9 and TRBJ2-3, with TRBD2 matching over 13 bases. This TCR derives from an elderly woman with acute or convalescent COVID-19. Written as DNA, the CDR3 is TGTGCCAGCAGCGCGGGACTAGCGGGGACAGATACGCAGTATTTT. It specifies CASSAGLAGTDTQYF.